Ten or more counts support the clone carrying this T cell receptor beta chain. The antigen is not known. The read comes to an end 3 residues before the CDR3 does, leaving the germline J gene to fill in the end. Measured with immunoSEQ multiplex PCR; TCRdb has only the in-frame clones, and not every one. The specimen gives more than 35,000 clones without singletons; the ten biggest hold under 3%. These data belong to a study of T cell clonality in common variable immunodeficiency. Study outcomes and limitations: Fewer deletions and N-nucleotide insertions were reportedly seen in common variable immunodeficiency TCR beta sequences. Shared TCRbeta clones were fewer between CVID subjects than controls.

The CDR3 extends over 15 amino acids. The germline gives CDR1 SGHTA, CDR2 FQGNSA. The V and J ends lost 1 base and 4 bases, in that order; junction bases with no gene match: 3. The chain is built from TRBV7-2 and TRBJ1-2; 10 bases fit TRBD1. The TCR comes from a person aged 18 to 70 in good health. The sequenced sample consisted of peripheral blood mononuclear cells. The CDR3 bases that were read are TGTGCCAGCAGCTTAGTCCGGGACAGGGGCTATGGC. It yields the protein CASSLVRDRGYG. The full CDR3 protein reads CASSLVRDRGYGYTF.